Listed here are 31 T cell receptor beta chains from one sample, sequenced in a study of cytomegalovirus exposure and HLA in healthy donors. 60 Vbeta and 13 Jbeta primers were used in PCR. Sequencing used immunoSEQ multiplex PCR; TCRdb keeps in-frame clones, though not all of them. The data show about 150,000 clones, approximately 82% seen once. Sequenced sample: PBMCs. Receptor source: a woman in her fifties or sixties in good health and CMV-seropositive.

Concerning this clone itself: Other DNA sequences in the same sample also yield this CDR3. V and J are TRBV6-1 and TRBJ2-7; TRBD1 matches at 8 bases. CDR3 length: 14 residues. Trimming took 5 bases from V and 4 from J; bases not matched to a gene: 7. Germline V CDR1 and CDR2: MNHNS, SASEGT. The CDR3: CASSSGQGVYEQYF. CDR3 nucleotide sequence: TGTGCCAGCAGTTCAGGACAGGGAGTATACGAGCAGTACTTC.

V is TRBV9 and J is TRBJ2-3; no firm D call. V was clipped by 4 bases and J by 2 bases, with 8 bases between them. The CDR3 loop spans 13 amino acids. Germline assignment: CDR1 SGDLS and CDR2 YYNGEE. In DNA, the CDR3 is TGTGCCAGCAGCCCGCACTTCACAGATACGCAGTATTTT. Translated: CASSPHFTDTQYF.

This rearrangement joins TRBV9 to TRBJ1-5; D might be TRBD1 (6 bases). The CDR3 covers 13 residues. Germline-derived CDR1 and CDR2 are SGDLS and YYNGEE. The CDR3 is CASLGTNNQPQHF. The DNA of the CDR3 is TGTGCGAGCCTAGGGACAAATAATCAGCCCCAGCATTTT.

The chain combines TRBV6-1 with TRBJ1-5; D gene uncertain. Looked up from germline, CDR1 is MNHNS and CDR2 is SASEGT. Trimming removed 3 bases from V and 7 bases from J, with 13 bases in between. CDR3 size: 14 residues. The CDR3 reads CASSEPGSRQPQHF. CDR3 DNA sequence: TGTGCCAGCAGTGAGCCCGGGAGTCGCCAGCCCCAGCATTTT.

The chain is built from TRBV15 and TRBJ1-5; D uncertain. Per germline, CDR1 LNHNV and CDR2 YYDKDF (reference sequence). The CDR3 runs 15 residues. Trimming took off 0 bases at V and 4 bases at J, with 10 bases between the two ends. This CDR3 reads CATSRDKVANQPQHF. The CDR3 DNA follows: TGTGCCACCAGCAGAGATAAAGTAGCAAATCAGCCCCAGCATTTT.

A single count supports this clone. The chain recombines TRBV19 with TRBJ2-7; D is uncertain. The CDR3 sequence is 15 residues long. The V gene's germline CDR1 is LNHDA and CDR2 SQIVND (reference sequence). The V gene lost 7 bases and the J gene lost 0 bases, with 16 bases spanning the gap. This CDR3 is CASKESRAPSYEQYF. The DNA for the CDR3 is TGTGCCAGTAAGGAGTCGCGAGCCCCCTCCTACGAGCAGTACTTC.

The chain carries TRBV5-1 and TRBJ2-7; weak D call: TRBD2 (6 bases). CDR3 length: 13 amino acids. Germline V gene data show CDR1 as SGHRS and CDR2 as YFSETQ. V lost 6 bases to trimming and J lost 6 bases, with 16 bases between them. CDR3 bases: TGCGCCAGCACGCGGGGCCTTGGGCTCGAGCAGTACTTC. This codes for CASTRGLGLEQYF.

The V call is TRBV14, the J call TRBJ1-6, with 7 bases aligning to TRBD1. The junction had 4 bases not matched to a gene; V was cut back by 1 base and J by 4 bases. The CDR3 contains 16 residues. Germline assignment: CDR1 SGHDN and CDR2 FVKESK. For the CDR3, the DNA is TGTGCCAGCAGCCAAGTCGGGGGACAGTATAATTCACCCCTCCACTTT. Amino acids: CASSQVGGQYNSPLHF.

This chain uses TRBV19 with TRBJ2-4; D is possibly TRBD1 (5 bases). CDR1 and CDR2 from the germline V gene are LNHDA and SQIVND (reference sequence). This CDR3 contains 12 residues. The V and J ends lost 2 bases and 10 bases respectively, with 9 bases between them. The CDR3 DNA sequence: TGTGCCAGTAGTATAACCCAGGGAATTCAGTACTTC. Translated, it gives CASSITQGIQYF.

This clone was recorded only once. CDR3 sequence reads: CASNPGVGTDTQYF. The CDR3 nucleotides are TGTGCCAGCAACCCAGGTGTGGGCACAGATACGCAGTATTTT. The V call is TRBV7-9, the J call TRBJ2-3; D remains ambiguous. The germline CDR1 and CDR2 sequences are SEHNR and FQNEAQ (reference sequence). The CDR3 sequence is 14 residues long. V lost 7 bases to trimming and J lost 1 base, with 12 bases between them.

The chain is built from TRBV15 and TRBJ1-3; 7 positions agree with TRBD1. Germline CDR1 and CDR2: LNHNV and YYDKDF (reference sequence). After removal of 3 bases from V and 2 bases from J, the junction contained 4 bases not matched to a gene. The CDR3 has 15 amino acids. The CDR3 DNA reads TGTGCCACCAGCAGGACAGGGCTCCCTGGAAACACCATATATTTT. It is translated as CATSRTGLPGNTIYF.

CDR3 residues: CASRTSGGLSYEQYF. The CDR3 region has the DNA TGTGCCAGCAGGACTAGCGGGGGGCTCTCCTACGAGCAGTACTTC. The chain recombines TRBV6-5 with TRBJ2-7, with TRBD2 matching over 13 bases. The germline gives CDR1 MNHEY, CDR2 SVGAGI. J gave up 0 bases and V 6 bases, and 2 bases lay outside the gene matches. The CDR3 consists of 15 residues.

In this sample, this clone turned up once. This chain connects TRBV15 to TRBJ2-7, with D possibly matching TRBD1 (5 bases). This CDR3 comprises 14 residues. Germline V lookup: CDR1 LNHNV, CDR2 YYDKDF (reference sequence). V was trimmed by 1 base and J by 2 bases, leaving 9 bases between them. DNA for the CDR3: TGTGCCACCAGCAGAGGTCACAGGACCTACGAGCAGTACTTC. Translation gives CATSRGHRTYEQYF.

This chain connects TRBV6-5 to TRBJ2-1; D might be TRBD1 (8 bases). V lost 5 bases, J lost 7 bases, and 15 bases lay in between. Germline lookup yields CDR1 MNHEY and CDR2 SVGAGI. The CDR3 contains 14 residues. CDR3 DNA: TGTGCCAGCAGTGAAACAGGGGGAGGGAATGAGCAGTTCTTC. Translation gives CASSETGGGNEQFF.

The chain couples TRBV4-3 to TRBJ2-7; 8 bases fit TRBD1. The CDR3 totals 15 residues. V shed 0 bases, J shed 5 bases, and the junction held 6 bases outside the gene matches. Germline-derived CDR1 and CDR2 are LGHNA and YSLEER. In nucleotides, the CDR3 is TGCGCCAGCAGCCAAGAACTACAGGGGGGCCACGAGCAGTACTTC. Encoded protein: CASSQELQGGHEQYF.

The chain combines TRBV5-8 with TRBJ1-5; 8 nucleotides line up with TRBD1. Trimming cost V 0 bases and J 2 bases; bases outside gene matches: 13. The CDR3 contains 19 residues. Germline CDR1 and CDR2: SGHTS and YDEGEE. CDR3 DNA sequence: TGTGCCAGCAGCTTGGGGGCAACAGGGGGAAAGGGGGGCAATCAGCCCCAGCATTTT. Translated, it gives CASSLGATGGKGGNQPQHF.

The chain couples TRBV21-1 to TRBJ1-2; the table's D call, TRBD1, has no DNA check behind it. TRBV21-1 is a pseudogene locus. This CDR3 spans 13 amino acids. This CDR3 reads CASQDRGHYGYTF. The CDR3 coding sequence is TGTGCCAGCCAGGACAGGGGACATTATGGCTACACCTTC.

This chain links TRBV6-6 with TRBJ1-3; 9 bases agree with TRBD1. The CDR3 runs to 14 residues. The germline CDR1 and CDR2 sequences are MNHNY and SVGAGI (reference sequence). Germline trimming cut 8 bases from V and 5 bases from J; bases unmatched to any gene: 7. The CDR3, as DNA: TGTGCCAGCCAGCCGGGACAGGGCCGAAACACCATATATTTT. Its protein is CASQPGQGRNTIYF.

The V call is TRBV12-2, the J call TRBJ1-2; TRBD1 reflects the table's D call only, with no check against the DNA. TRBV12-2 corresponds to a pseudogene. CDR3 length: 14 amino acids. The CDR3 DNA reads TGTGCAAGTCGCTTAGCCAGGGGGGTCTATGGCTACACCTTC. Protein product: CASRLARGVYGYTF.

Worth noting for this clone: The same CDR3 is also encoded by other DNA sequences in this sample. The chain joins TRBV2 to TRBJ1-1; TRBD1 matches at 9 bases. Germline CDR1 and CDR2: SNHLY and FYNNEI. The CDR3 runs to 16 residues. The ends lost 8 bases at V and 1 base at J; junction bases unmatched: 11. In DNA form, the CDR3 reads TGTGCCAGCCTCCTGACGGGGACAGGGCGGAACACTGAAGCTTTCTTT. Translated, it gives CASLLTGTGRNTEAFF. Combining the CDR3 with reference TRBV2 and TRBJ1-1 gives the whole variable domain EPEVTQTPSHQVTQMGQEVILRCVPISNHLYFYWYRQILGQKVEFLVSFYNNEISEKSEIFDDQFSVERPDGSNFTLKIRSTKLEDSAMYFCASLLTGTGRNTEAFFGQGTRLTVV.

The gene calls are TRBV27 and TRBJ1-3, with a possible D match to TRBD1 (6 bases). Germline CDR1 is MNHEY and CDR2 is SMNVEV (reference sequence). This CDR3 is built from 15 residues. V was cut by 4 bases and J by 0 bases, with 10 bases left in between. The CDR3 region is CASSSTGSSGNTIYF. CDR3 DNA sequence: TGTGCCAGCAGTTCTACAGGGAGCTCTGGAAACACCATATATTTT.

The V and J genes are TRBV30 and TRBJ2-3, with D unresolved. Looked up from germline, CDR1 is GTSNPN and CDR2 is SVGIG (reference sequence). CDR3 length: 13 residues. V lost 1 base to trimming and J lost 4 bases, with 9 bases between them. The CDR3 loop is CAWSGVAPDTQYF. Here the CDR3 DNA reads TGTGCCTGGAGTGGGGTAGCTCCAGATACGCAGTATTTT.

The sample holds one count of this clone. The chain couples TRBV7-9 to TRBJ1-2; possibly TRBD1 for D (5 bases). The germline CDR1 and CDR2 sequences are SEHNR and FQNEAQ (reference sequence). This CDR3 is 12 amino acids long. The V end lost 5 bases, the J end lost 7 bases, and 11 bases lay between the germline ends. The CDR3 DNA follows: TGTGCCAGCAGCCTAGAAGGGGCTGGCTACACCTTC. Translation gives CASSLEGAGYTF.

The V and J genes are TRBV5-4 and TRBJ1-6; D possibly corresponds to TRBD1 (6 bases). The V end lost 0 bases, the J end lost 7 bases, and 8 bases lay between the germline ends. The length of the CDR3 is 14 residues. Germline loops: CDR1 SGHNT, CDR2 YYREEE (reference sequence). The CDR3 nucleotides are TGTGCCAGCAGCTTGGATCAGGGGAATTCACCCCTCCACTTT. Encoded protein: CASSLDQGNSPLHF.

The J gene is TRBJ2-7, the V gene TRBV2; the D gene is possibly TRBD2 (5 bases). The germline gives CDR1 SNHLY, CDR2 FYNNEI. There are 13 residues in the CDR3. V was clipped by 7 bases and J by 2 bases, with 12 bases between them. CDR3 bases: TGTGCCAGCACGGAGCGGTCAGCCTACGAGCAGTACTTC. Residues: CASTERSAYEQYF.

CDR3 sequence reads: CSSGGGTDTQYF. CDR3 in DNA: TGCAGCTCCGGGGGGGGCACAGATACGCAGTATTTT. The chain has TRBV29-1 and TRBJ2-3, with 8 bases matching TRBD2. Germline CDR1 is SQVTM and CDR2 is ANQGSEA. Trimming took 8 bases from V and 1 from J; bases not matched to a gene: 2. This CDR3 is 12 amino acids long.

The chain employs TRBV7-2 and TRBJ2-1; D perhaps matches TRBD1 (5 bases). Trimming stripped 5 bases from V and 8 bases from J, with 13 bases between. The CDR3 spans 13 residues. The germline CDR1 and CDR2 sequences are SGHTA and FQGNSA. The CDR3 DNA reads TGTGCCAGCAGCCCCCAGGGTCTCGATGAGCAGTTCTTC. Translating gives CASSPQGLDEQFF.

The rearrangement links TRBV9 to TRBJ1-3; maybe TRBD1 (5 bases). Looked up from germline, CDR1 is SGDLS and CDR2 is YYNGEE. This CDR3 contains 18 residues. V lost 3 bases and J 0 bases, leaving 19 bases between the germline ends. The CDR3 nucleotides read TGTGCCAGCAGCGCCAGGGAGGCGTTGGGCAACTCTGGAAACACCATATATTTT. Protein product: CASSAREALGNSGNTIYF.

The count of this clone is one. This chain joins TRBV2 and TRBJ1-1; TRBD1 might be the D (5 bases). V was cut by 8 bases and J by 1 base, with 11 bases left in between. Germline V CDR1 and CDR2: SNHLY, FYNNEI. This CDR3 is built from 13 residues. The CDR3 is CASCAGRNTEAFF. CDR3 nucleotide sequence: TGTGCCAGCTGCGCGGGGCGGAACACTGAAGCTTTCTTT.

V is TRBV5-1 and J is TRBJ2-7; the match to TRBD2 covers 9 bases. This CDR3 region has 19 residues. Germline trimming cut 2 bases from V and 0 bases from J; bases unmatched to any gene: 15. Germline-derived CDR1 and CDR2 are SGHRS and YFSETQ. The CDR3 sequence: CASSFASASGDGSSYEQYF. For the CDR3, the DNA is TGCGCCAGCAGCTTCGCTTCGGCTAGCGGGGACGGGAGCTCCTACGAGCAGTACTTC.

This clone was seen a single time. J is TRBJ2-2 and V is TRBV13; D is possibly TRBD1 (6 bases). This CDR3 comprises 15 residues. Trimming removed 4 bases from V and 6 bases from J, with 15 bases in between. The germline CDR1 and CDR2 sequences are PRHDT and FYEKMQ (reference sequence). In DNA, the CDR3 is TGTGCCAGCAGCTACAGGGTCGTCTTAGCCGGGGAGCTGTTTTTT. Translating it yields CASSYRVVLAGELFF.